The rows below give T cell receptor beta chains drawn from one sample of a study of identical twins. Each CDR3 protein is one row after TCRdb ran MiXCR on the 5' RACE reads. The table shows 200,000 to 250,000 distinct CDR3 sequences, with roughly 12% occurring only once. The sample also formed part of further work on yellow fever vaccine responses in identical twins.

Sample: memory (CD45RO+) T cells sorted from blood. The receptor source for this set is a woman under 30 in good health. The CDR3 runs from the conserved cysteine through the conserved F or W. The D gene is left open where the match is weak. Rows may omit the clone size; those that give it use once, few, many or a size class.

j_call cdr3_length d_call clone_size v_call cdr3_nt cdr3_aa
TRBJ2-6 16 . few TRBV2 TGTGCCAGCAGTGAATCGCGGAACTCTGGGGCCAACGTCCTGACTTTC CASSESRNSGANVLTF
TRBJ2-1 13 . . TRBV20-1 TGCAGTGCTAGAGAACTGGAGGTAGCGAATGCGTTCTTC CSARELEVANAFF
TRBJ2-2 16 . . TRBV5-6 TGTGCCAGCAGCTTGAGGTTCAGCGGGTTAGGCGGGGAGCTGTTTTTT CASSLRFSGLGGELFF
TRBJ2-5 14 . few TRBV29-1 TGCAGCGTTGAAGATCCGGGGCGCCAAGAGACCCAGTACTTC CSVEDPGRQETQYF
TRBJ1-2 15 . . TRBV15 TGTGCCACCAGCAGAGATAAGACAGCGTCCTATGGCTACACCTTC CATSRDKTASYGYTF
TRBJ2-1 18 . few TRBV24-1 TGTGCCACCAGTGATTCGCCCCACGGGAGGGGGCCGGGCAATGAGCAGTTCTTC CATSDSPHGRGPGNEQFF
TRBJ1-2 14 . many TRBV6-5 TGTGCCAGCAGTAACCAAGGCGGGAGCGATGGCTACACCTTC CASSNQGGSDGYTF
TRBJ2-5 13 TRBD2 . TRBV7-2 TGTGCCAGCAGTCGGACTAGTGAAGAGACCCAGTACTTC CASSRTSEETQYF
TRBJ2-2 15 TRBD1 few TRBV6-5 TGTGCCAGCAGTTACTCGAAGGGGGCCGGCGGGGAGCTGTTTTTT CASSYSKGAGGELFF
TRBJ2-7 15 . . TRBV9 TGTGCCAGCAGCGTAGGTGGCGGGACAGCCTACGAGCAGTACTTC CASSVGGGTAYEQYF
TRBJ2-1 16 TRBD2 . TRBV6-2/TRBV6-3 TGTGCCAGCAGTTACGGGCTTGGCGGGAGATCGAATGAGCAGTTCTTC CASSYGLGGRSNEQFF
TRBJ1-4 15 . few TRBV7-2 TGTGCCAGCAGCTTATCGCCAGGGAAGAATGAAAAACTGTTTTTT CASSLSPGKNEKLFF
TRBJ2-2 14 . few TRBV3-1 TGTGCCAGCAGCCAGAGGGCCCCGACCGGGGAGCTGTTTTTT CASSQRAPTGELFF
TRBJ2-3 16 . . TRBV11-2 TGTGCCAGCAGCTTAGTGCTCGGGACCGGCACAGATACGCAGTATTTT CASSLVLGTGTDTQYF
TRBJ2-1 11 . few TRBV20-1 TGCAGTGGTAAATCCTACAATGAGCAGTTCTTC CSGKSYNEQFF
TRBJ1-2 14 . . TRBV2 TGTGCCAGCAGGGGGGATCCCCGGGCTTATGGCTACACCTTC CASRGDPRAYGYTF
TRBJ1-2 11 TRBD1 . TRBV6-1 TGTGCCAGTCGACAGGGGGATGGCTACACCTTC CASRQGDGYTF
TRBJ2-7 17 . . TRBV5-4 TGTGCCAGCAGCTTAGGAATAGGAAACTACGCAAATAACGAGCAGTACTTC CASSLGIGNYANNEQYF
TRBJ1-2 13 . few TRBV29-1 TGCAGCGTTACGGACAGACAGGTTGGCGGCTACACCTTC CSVTDRQVGGYTF
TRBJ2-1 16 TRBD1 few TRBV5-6 TGTGCCAGCAACCATCTAACCGGACAGGAATACAATGAGCAGTTCTTC CASNHLTGQEYNEQFF
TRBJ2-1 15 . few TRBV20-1 TGCAGTGCTAGTTTAGGGGGAGGGCGGTACAATGAGCAGTTCTTC CSASLGGGRYNEQFF
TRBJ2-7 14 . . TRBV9 TGTGCCAGCAGCGTAGATAGGTCAGGGCGCGTGCAGTACTTC CASSVDRSGRVQYF
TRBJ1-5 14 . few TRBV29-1 TGCAGCGTTGCTGGGGATGGCTCTGGGCAGCCCCAGCATTTT CSVAGDGSGQPQHF
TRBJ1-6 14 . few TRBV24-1 TGTGCCACCAGTGCCGGGATTTATAATTCACCCCTCCACTTT CATSAGIYNSPLHF
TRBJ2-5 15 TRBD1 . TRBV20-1 TGCAGTGCTAACCCCGGGACAGGGGGCGCAGAGACCCAGTACTTC CSANPGTGGAETQYF
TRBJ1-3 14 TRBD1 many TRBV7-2 TGTGCCAGCAGTCCACAGGGGCTTGGAAACACCATATATTTT CASSPQGLGNTIYF
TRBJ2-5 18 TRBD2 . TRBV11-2 TGTGCCAGCAGCAAAACAACCCCCGGACTAGCGGGAGGAGAGACCCAGTACTTC CASSKTTPGLAGGETQYF
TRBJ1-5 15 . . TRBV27 TGTGCCAGCAGTCCCCTTGACAGTAGCAATCAGCCCCAGCATTTT CASSPLDSSNQPQHF
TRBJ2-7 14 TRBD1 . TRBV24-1 TGTGCCACCAGTGACCCCGGGACAGGGGACGAGCAGTACTTC CATSDPGTGDEQYF
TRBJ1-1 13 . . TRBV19 TGTGCCAGTAGTGATGACAGGTCCTCTGAAGCTTTCTTT CASSDDRSSEAFF
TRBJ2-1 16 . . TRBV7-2 TGTGCCAGCAGCTTAAAAGGGGTGGGCTCCTACAATGAGCAGTTCTTC CASSLKGVGSYNEQFF
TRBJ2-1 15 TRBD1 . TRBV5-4 TGTGCCAGCAGCTGGGACAGGGTAACCTACAATGAGCAGTTCTTC CASSWDRVTYNEQFF
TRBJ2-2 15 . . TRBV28 TGTGCCAGCAGACAGACATTCGGGAACACCGGGGAGCTGTTTTTT CASRQTFGNTGELFF
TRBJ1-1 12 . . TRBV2 TGTGCCAGCAGTGAAATAGGGACTGAAGCTTTCTTT CASSEIGTEAFF
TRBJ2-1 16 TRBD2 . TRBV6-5 TGTGCCAGCAGTTCCATTAGCGGGAGTCGCTACAATGAGCAGTTCTTC CASSSISGSRYNEQFF
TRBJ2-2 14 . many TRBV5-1 TGCGCCAGCAGCAAGCGAGTGAACACCGGGGAGCTGTTTTTT CASSKRVNTGELFF
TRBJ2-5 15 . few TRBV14 TGTGCCAGCAGCCAAGATACAAGCTATCAAGAGACCCAGTACTTC CASSQDTSYQETQYF
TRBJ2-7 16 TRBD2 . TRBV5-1 TGCGCCAGCAGCCAGGCAGGCGGGAGGCTAACCTACGAGCAGTACTTC CASSQAGGRLTYEQYF
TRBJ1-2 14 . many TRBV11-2 TGTGCCAGCAGCTCTACTGCAGGGGTCTCTGGCTACACCTTC CASSSTAGVSGYTF
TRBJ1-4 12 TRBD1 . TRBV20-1 TGCAGTGCATCAGGGGGCTGGGAAAAACTGTTTTTT CSASGGWEKLFF
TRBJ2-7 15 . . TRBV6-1 TGTGCCAGCAGCCGAGGTTTCGGGATAGGATACGAGCAGTACTTC CASSRGFGIGYEQYF
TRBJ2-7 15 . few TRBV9 TGTGCCAGCAGCGTAGATAGCGGTTCCAGAGACGAGCAGTACTTC CASSVDSGSRDEQYF
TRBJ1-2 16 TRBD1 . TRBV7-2 TGTGCCAGCAGCTTAGGCCCCCAGACAGGGAACTATGGCTACACCTTC CASSLGPQTGNYGYTF
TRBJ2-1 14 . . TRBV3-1 TGTGCCAGCAGCCAAGGGCCAACCGTCAATGAGCAGTTCTTC CASSQGPTVNEQFF
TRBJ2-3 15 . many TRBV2 TGTGCCAGCAGTGAAGATCCGGGGGGCACAGATACGCAGTATTTT CASSEDPGGTDTQYF
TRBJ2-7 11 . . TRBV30 TGTGCCTGGAGTAAGGGCTACGAGCAGTACTTC CAWSKGYEQYF
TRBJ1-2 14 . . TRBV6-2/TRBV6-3 TGTGCCAGCAGTTTTACAGCTTCTAACTATGGCTACACCTTC CASSFTASNYGYTF
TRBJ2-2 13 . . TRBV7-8 TGTGCCAGCAGCCTCAGGGAAACCGGGGAGCTGTTTTTT CASSLRETGELFF
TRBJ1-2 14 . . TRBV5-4 TGTGCCAGCAGCCCCAGAACCGGGACCCATGGCTACACCTTC CASSPRTGTHGYTF
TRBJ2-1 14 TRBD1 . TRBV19 TGTGCCAGTAGTAGGGGACAGGGGTTCAATGAGCAGTTCTTC CASSRGQGFNEQFF
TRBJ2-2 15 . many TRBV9 TGTGCCAGCAGCGTAGAGGTACAGGGTACCGGGGAGCTGTTTTTT CASSVEVQGTGELFF
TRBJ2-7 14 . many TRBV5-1 TGCGCCAGCAGCGTTAAGGACTGGGGTTACGAGCAGTACTTC CASSVKDWGYEQYF
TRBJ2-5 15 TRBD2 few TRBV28 TGTGCCAGCAGACCGACTAGCGGGAGAGGAGAGACCCAGTACTTC CASRPTSGRGETQYF
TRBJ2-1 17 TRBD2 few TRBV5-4 TGTGCCAGCAGCCCTCCCCCCACTAGCGGACTAGTCGGTGAGCAGTTCTTC CASSPPPTSGLVGEQFF
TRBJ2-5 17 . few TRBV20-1 TGCAGTGCTATAGCGACGCCAGGTTTTGGGGGTTTAGAGACCCAGTACTTC CSAIATPGFGGLETQYF